Listed below are T cell receptor beta chains from one sample, sequenced in a study of cytomegalovirus exposure and HLA in healthy donors. Using immunoSEQ multiplex PCR, the repertoire was profiled, and TCRdb retains in-frame clones only, with some absent. This table has 150,000 to 200,000 clones, 70% to 80% appearing once. The source material was PBMCs. Receptors were obtained from a woman aged 25-40 years in good health and CMV-seropositive. Both conserved end residues are part of each CDR3. The D gene is left open where the match is weak. Size is omitted from some rows. Given values are once, few, many or a class for expanded clones.

NA,TRBV6-6,TRBJ2-1,few,15,CASSYGLDDVNEQFF,TGTGCCAGCAGTTACGGCCTAGATGACGTCAATGAGCAGTTCTTC
TRBD1,TRBV5-1,TRBJ1-5,NA,18,CASRLKRPGQANRGPQHF,TGCGCCAGCAGATTAAAACGACCGGGACAGGCTAATCGTGGGCCCCAGCATTTT
NA,TRBV20-1,TRBJ2-5,NA,10,CSAQGGTQYF,TGCAGTGCCCAGGGGGGGACCCAGTACTTC
TRBD1,TRBV6-6,TRBJ2-3,NA,16,CASSQSRGQLTDTQYF,TGTGCCAGCAGCCAATCTAGGGGGCAGTTAACAGATACGCAGTATTTT
TRBD1,TRBV6-6,TRBJ1-1,NA,12,CASGEQGLLAFF,TGTGCCAGCGGGGAACAGGGGTTGTTGGCTTTCTTT
TRBD2,TRBV7-8,TRBJ2-1,NA,15,CASSRGLAGDNEQFF,TGTGCCAGCAGCCGAGGACTAGCGGGGGACAATGAGCAGTTCTTC
NA,TRBV4-3,TRBJ1-2,NA,16,CASSQEAGILNYGYTF,TGCGCCAGCAGCCAAGAAGCAGGGATCCTTAACTATGGCTACACCTTC
TRBD1,TRBV10-3,TRBJ1-1,NA,15,CAISDQGVENTEAFF,TGTGCCATCAGTGATCAGGGGGTGGAAAACACTGAAGCTTTCTTT
TRBD1,TRBV2,TRBJ2-4,NA,11,CASSIGQVFYF,TGTGCCAGCAGCATCGGACAGGTCTTTTACTTC
TRBD1,TRBV11-2,TRBJ1-1,NA,13,CASSRTGATEAFF,TGTGCCAGCAGCCGCACAGGGGCCACTGAAGCTTTCTTT
NA,TRBV2,TRBJ1-3,NA,14,CASSEQATGNTIYF,TGTGCCAGCAGTGAACAGGCTACTGGAAACACCATATATTTT
TRBD2,TRBV5-1,TRBJ2-2,NA,15,CASSSGRTYTGELFF,TGCGCCAGCAGTAGCGGGAGGACGTACACCGGGGAGCTGTTTTTT
NA,TRBV10-1,TRBJ1-1,NA,12,CASSEWGAEAFF,TGCGCCAGCAGCGAATGGGGGGCTGAAGCTTTCTTT
NA,TRBV5-1,TRBJ2-5,NA,15,CASKPIWTGQETQYF,TGCGCCAGTAAACCAATCTGGACGGGGCAAGAGACCCAGTACTTC
TRBD1,TRBV27,TRBJ2-2,NA,16,CASTLWDRVNTGELFF,TGTGCCAGCACCCTCTGGGACAGGGTTAACACCGGGGAGCTGTTTTTT
TRBD2,TRBV6-1,TRBJ2-5,NA,13,CASSRDYRETQYF,TGTGCCAGCTCCCGGGACTATCGAGAGACCCAGTACTTC
TRBD1,TRBV5-6,TRBJ1-2,once,15,CASSQGQGTAYGYTF,TGTGCCAGCAGCCAGGGACAGGGGACGGCCTATGGCTACACCTTC